This section outlines one T cell receptor (beta chain) sequence together with its context. Its antigen is undetermined. This specimen belongs to a study of cytomegalovirus exposure and HLA in healthy donors. General study results and limits: While the bulk of TCR sequences proved rare, some public TCRs turned up in many donors. A missense DCLRE1C variant was associated with V- and J-gene trimming of TCR beta chains in a later analysis, and an independent cohort replicated the association.

Germline CDR1 MNHEY, CDR2 SMNVEV (reference sequence). CDR3 length equals 14 residues. V was clipped by 4 bases and J by 6 bases; unmatched bases: 5. 13 Jbeta primers and 60 Vbeta primers were used for the PCR. Generated by immunoSEQ multiplex PCR, the TCRdb table keeps only in-frame clones and is missing some. The sample has around 150,000 clones; about three quarters are singletons. Sequencing was carried out using PBMCs. The J gene is TRBJ2-7, the V gene TRBV27; 11 bases line up with TRBD2. This clonotype was obtained from a man aged 18 to 29 in good health and CMV-seronegative. CDR3 in DNA: TGTGCCAGCAGTTCTACTAGCGGGAGAGGCGAGCAGTACTTC. Its translation: CASSSTSGRGEQYF.